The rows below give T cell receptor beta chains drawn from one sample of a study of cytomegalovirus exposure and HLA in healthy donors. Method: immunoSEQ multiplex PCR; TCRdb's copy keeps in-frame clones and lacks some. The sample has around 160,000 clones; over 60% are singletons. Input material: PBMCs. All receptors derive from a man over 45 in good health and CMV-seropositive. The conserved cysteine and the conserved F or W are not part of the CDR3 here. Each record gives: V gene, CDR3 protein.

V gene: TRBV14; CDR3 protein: ASSQGYRQGYT
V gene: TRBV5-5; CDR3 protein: ASSQPGTGVGYT
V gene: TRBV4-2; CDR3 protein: ASSQEGFSGQGNTEAF
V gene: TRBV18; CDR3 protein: ASSGTAYGYT
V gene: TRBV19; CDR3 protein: ASSTETTGAYNEQF
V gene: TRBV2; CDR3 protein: ASSTGTGTYEQY
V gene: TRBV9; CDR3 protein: ASSVGLVGADTQY
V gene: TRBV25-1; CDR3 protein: ASEITNTGELF
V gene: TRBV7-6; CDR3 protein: ASSLSWNTGELF
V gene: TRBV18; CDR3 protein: ASSPPSTDTQY
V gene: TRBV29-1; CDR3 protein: SVEEDRGHTEAF
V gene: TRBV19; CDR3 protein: ASSAWTGEDYGYT
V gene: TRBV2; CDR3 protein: ASSERAGGRTDTQY
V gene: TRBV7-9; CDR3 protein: ASSLNLRSKTQY
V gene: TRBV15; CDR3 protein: ATSRDKGVNQPQH
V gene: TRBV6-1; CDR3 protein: ASRQGWSYEQY
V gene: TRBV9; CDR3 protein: ASTGVGNSNTGELF
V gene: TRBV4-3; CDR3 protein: ASSRKVQGIGTYEQY
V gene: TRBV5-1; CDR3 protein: ASSPGQGHPNSPLH
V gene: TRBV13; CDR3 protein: ASSLESLQGLKVDEQF
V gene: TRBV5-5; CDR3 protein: ASSLIVPDTQY
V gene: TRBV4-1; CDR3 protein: ASSQFVPQGRAGELF
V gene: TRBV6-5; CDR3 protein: ASRPGTGVDTQY
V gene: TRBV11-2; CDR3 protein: ASSYRVTGELF
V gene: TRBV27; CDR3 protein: ASSLSRGANVLT
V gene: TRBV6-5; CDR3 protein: ASNEGGYGYT
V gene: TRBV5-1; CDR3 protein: ASSLGDRVDEQY
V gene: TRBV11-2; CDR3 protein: ASSIGGQGGSYEQY
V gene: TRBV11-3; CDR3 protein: ASSLVVGSGNRETQY
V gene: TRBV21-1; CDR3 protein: ASSNQFGDRWDRTLNTEAF
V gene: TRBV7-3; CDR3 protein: ASSLQGRSTEAF
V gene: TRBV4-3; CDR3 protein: ASSQDPGLNYGYT
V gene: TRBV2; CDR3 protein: ASSDRRGSLTEAF
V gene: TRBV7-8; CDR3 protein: ASSVSGVNEQF
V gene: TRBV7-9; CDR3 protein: ASRGTGQHYGYT
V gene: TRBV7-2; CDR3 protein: ASSPWTGSNEQF
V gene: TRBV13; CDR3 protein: ASSLMGQGARNSPLH
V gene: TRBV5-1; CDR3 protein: ASSFSGDYNEQF
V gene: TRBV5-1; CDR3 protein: ASSLGLSEETQY
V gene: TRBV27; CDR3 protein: ASSSWTGGNGYT
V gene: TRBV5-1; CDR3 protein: ASSSTATEKETQY
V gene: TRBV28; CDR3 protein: ASRGTSGSVQY
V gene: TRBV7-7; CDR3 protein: ASSRYGTNEKLF
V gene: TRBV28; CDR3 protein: ASFGTQNTEAF
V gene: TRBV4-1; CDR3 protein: ASSQARLGTDTQY
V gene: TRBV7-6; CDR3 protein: ASSPFGTGGGNTGELF
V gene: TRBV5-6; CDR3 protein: ASSVRLTGMNTEAF
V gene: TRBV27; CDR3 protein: ASSLSSLAGRYEQY
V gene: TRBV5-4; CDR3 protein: ASSTGMGETQY
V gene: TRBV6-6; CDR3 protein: ASSLGGQPQH
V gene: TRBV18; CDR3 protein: ASSPQLKRDNLNTEAF
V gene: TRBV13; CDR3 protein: ASSLWRFGQGTYEQY
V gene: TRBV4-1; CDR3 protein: ASSQTQGNLQETQY
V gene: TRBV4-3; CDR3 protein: ASSQRLDLSKNIQY
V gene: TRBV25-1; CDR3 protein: ASSSAGGRYNEQF
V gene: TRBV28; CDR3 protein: ASSPQTGLRVYEQY
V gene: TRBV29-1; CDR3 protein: SVGGPQETQY
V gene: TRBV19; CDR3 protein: ASSLGQGAGGYT
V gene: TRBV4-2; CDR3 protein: ASSQSRGSGANVLT